This T cell receptor (beta chain) was recorded in a study of T cells in narcolepsy. Study conclusions and caveats: Same-patient CSF and blood CD4+ T cell clonotypes included HCRT-specific and TRIB2-specific autoreactive ones. Blood of same and different patients, but not healthy controls, reportedly held recurring autoreactive clonotypes.

Points on this clone: The antigen is not known.

Clones were sequenced by immunoSEQ multiplex PCR, and TCRdb holds only the in-frame ones, with some missing. In the table there are 20,000 to 25,000 clones, approximately 82% of which are singletons. CDR1 SQVTM and CDR2 ANQGSEA come from the germline V gene. The CDR3 contains 14 residues. V was cut by 4 bases and J by 0 bases, with 7 bases left in between. Source material: memory (CD45RA-) CD4+ T cells from blood. This TCR was sampled from a human donor in good health. The chain employs TRBV29-1 and TRBJ2-6; no definite D call. The CDR3 reads CSVGANSGANVLTF. In DNA form, the CDR3 reads TGCAGCGTTGGGGCGAACTCTGGGGCCAACGTCCTGACTTTC.